This T cell receptor beta chain appears in the sequencing data of a study of T cell responses to AZD1222 COVID-19 vaccine. Across the whole study: Whether given at about 4 or about 12 weeks, second doses were pooled. Findings and limits, study-wide: The breadth and depth of Spike-specific TCRs increased once two AZD1222 doses had been given. Repertoire samples came only from after the peak T cell response.

V gave up 6 bases and J gave up 5 bases; unmatched junction bases: 7. CDR1 and CDR2 (germline): SGHKS, YYEKEE (reference sequence). The CDR3 extends over 16 amino acids. Concerning this clone: Antigen: not known.

Method: immunoSEQ multiplex PCR; TCRdb's copy keeps in-frame clones and lacks some. The sample contains about 130,000 clones, around 90% of which appear only once. The source is an adult in good health. The input for sequencing was peripheral blood, taken on day 0 of AZD1222 vaccination. The chain recombines TRBV5-5 with TRBJ2-2, with 13 bases fitting TRBD2. DNA of the CDR3: TGTGCCAGCACCTCTGGGACTAGCGGGGCTACCGGGGAGCTGTTTTTT. Protein product: CASTSGTSGATGELFF.